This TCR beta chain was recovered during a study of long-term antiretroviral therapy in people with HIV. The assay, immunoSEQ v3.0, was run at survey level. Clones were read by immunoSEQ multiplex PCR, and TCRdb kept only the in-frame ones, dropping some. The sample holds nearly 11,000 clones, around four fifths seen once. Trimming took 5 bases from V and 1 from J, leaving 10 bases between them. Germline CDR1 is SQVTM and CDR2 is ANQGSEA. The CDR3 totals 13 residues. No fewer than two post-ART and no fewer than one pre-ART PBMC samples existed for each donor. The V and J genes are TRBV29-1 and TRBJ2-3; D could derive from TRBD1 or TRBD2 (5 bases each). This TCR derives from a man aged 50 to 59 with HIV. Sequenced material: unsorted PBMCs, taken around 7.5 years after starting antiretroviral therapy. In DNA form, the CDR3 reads TGCAGCGTTTCAGGGACGCGCACAGATACGCAGTATTTT. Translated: CSVSGTRTDTQYF.